What follows are 20 T cell receptor beta chains derived from one specimen sequenced in a study of CD8 T cells in Susac syndrome. RNA, at about 0.5 to 1 ug, was reverse transcribed with random hexamers. TCRdb recomputed calls from the immunoSEQ multiplex PCR reads with MiXCR, one row per CDR3 protein. This sample carries roughly 180,000 distinct CDR3 sequences, less than 95% of them seen once, and the ten largest clones take 0.1%. Input material: CD4+ T cells from PBMCs. Every receptor here comes from a human donor in good health.

As concerns this clonotype: Germline is not matched at one junction end, which may reflect a read error. The V gene is TRBV20-1, the J gene TRBJ2-3; the D call may be TRBD1 or TRBD2 (5 bases each). Germline V CDR1 and CDR2: DFQATT, SNEGSKA (reference sequence). The length of the CDR3 is 12 residues. This CDR3 is CSARGVTDTQYF. The CDR3 DNA follows: TGCAGTGCAAGAGGGGTCACAGATACGCAGTATTTT.

The chain has TRBV4-3 and TRBJ2-5; 7 nucleotides line up with TRBD2. The junction had 12 bases not matched to a gene; V was cut back by 0 bases and J by 5 bases. Per the germline V gene, CDR1 is LGHNA and CDR2 is YSLEER. This CDR3 region has 17 residues. Here the CDR3 reads CASSQDRVLWGGETQYF. The CDR3 nucleotides read TGCGCCAGCAGCCAAGACAGGGTATTGTGGGGAGGGGAGACCCAGTACTTC.

V is TRBV6-2 or TRBV6-3 and J is TRBJ2-3; D is perhaps TRBD1 (5 bases). The CDR3 extends over 13 amino acids. Trimming shortened V by 8 bases and J by 2 bases, and 11 bases separated the two germline ends. The germline V gene has CDR1 MNHEY and CDR2 SVGEGT. The CDR3 DNA reads TGTGCCAGCCTAGACAGACTCACAGATACGCAGTATTTT. This encodes CASLDRLTDTQYF.

The chain links TRBV27 to TRBJ2-3; maybe TRBD2 (6 bases). The CDR3 length is 14 residues. V was shortened by 10 bases and J by 2 bases, with 16 bases between the two germline ends. From germline, CDR1 is MNHEY and CDR2 SMNVEV (reference sequence). CDR3 protein: CATGTAADTDTQYF. In nucleotides, the CDR3 is TGTGCCACCGGGACTGCCGCGGACACAGATACGCAGTATTTT.

V usage is TRBV30 and J usage is TRBJ2-7; 8 bases are a match to TRBD1. This CDR3 has 14 residues. Germline CDR1 is GTSNPN and CDR2 is SVGIG (reference sequence). After removal of 2 bases from V and 3 bases from J, the junction contained 6 bases not matched to a gene. CDR3 sequence: CAWSSRTGIYEQYF. The CDR3 DNA sequence: TGTGCCTGGAGTAGCAGGACAGGGATCTACGAGCAGTACTTC.

The chain is built from TRBV20-1 and TRBJ2-1; D remains unclear. The germline V gene has CDR1 DFQATT and CDR2 SNEGSKA (reference sequence). The CDR3 runs to 12 residues. V lost 0 bases, J lost 7 bases, and 7 bases lay in between. The CDR3 sequence is CSAREGINEQFF. DNA of the CDR3: TGCAGTGCTAGAGAAGGGATTAATGAGCAGTTCTTC.

This chain links TRBV7-3 with TRBJ2-2; TRBD2 aligns across 8 bases. This CDR3 contains 16 residues. CDR1 and CDR2 (germline): SGHTA, FQGTGA. With V trimmed by 5 bases and J by 4 bases, 9 bases remained unmatched. Here the CDR3 reads CASSPGLVGRTGELFF. The CDR3 coding sequence is TGTGCCAGCAGCCCGGGACTAGTTGGCCGCACCGGGGAGCTGTTTTTT.

V and J are TRBV12-3 or TRBV12-4 and TRBJ1-5; TRBD1 aligns across 7 bases. The CDR3 length is 15 residues. V lost 4 bases and J lost 4; bases outside the gene matches: 7. The CDR3, as DNA: TGTGCCAGCAGTTCCGGGGACAGTTTAAATCAGCCCCAGCATTTT. Encoded protein: CASSSGDSLNQPQHF.

CDR3 bases: TGTGCCAGCAAGGAAGGGGGCCGAGGCTACACCTTC. Its protein product is CASKEGGRGYTF. The V gene is TRBV28, the J gene TRBJ1-2, with 7 bases fitting TRBD1. Germline V gene lookup returns CDR1 MDHEN and CDR2 SYDVKM. Trimming removed 7 bases from V and 8 bases from J; junction bases left unmatched: 7. This CDR3 has 12 residues.

The CDR3 protein is CAWSVRAIYGYTF. In DNA, the CDR3 is TGTGCCTGGAGTGTAAGGGCCATCTATGGCTACACCTTC. This chain uses TRBV30 with TRBJ1-2; D unresolved. The V gene lost 0 bases and the J gene lost 4 bases, with 9 bases spanning the gap. Per germline, CDR1 GTSNPN and CDR2 SVGIG (reference sequence). The CDR3 is made up of 13 amino acids.

This chain connects TRBV6-2 or TRBV6-3 to TRBJ2-1; D gene uncertain. Germline values: CDR1 MNHEY, CDR2 SVGEGT. The V end lost 8 bases, the J end lost 8 bases, and 10 bases lay between the germline ends. The CDR3 consists of 11 residues. The CDR3 reads CASGNYYEQFF. The CDR3 DNA reads TGTGCCAGCGGCAATTACTATGAGCAGTTCTTC.

The CDR3 sequence is CASRLSRGLDTEAFF. The CDR3 DNA reads as TGTGCCAGCAGGCTTTCCCGGGGGCTGGATACTGAAGCTTTCTTT. This rearrangement joins TRBV27 to TRBJ1-1, with D maybe TRBD1 (6 bases). The V end was cut by 6 bases, the J end by 5 bases, with 19 bases between. Germline lookup yields CDR1 MNHEY and CDR2 SMNVEV (reference sequence). The CDR3 has 15 amino acids.

J is TRBJ1-1 and V is TRBV29-1; D possibly corresponds to TRBD1 (6 bases). This CDR3 is built from 16 residues. Germline V gene sequence: CDR1 SQVTM, CDR2 ANQGSEA. Trimming took 6 bases from V and 0 from J, leaving 20 bases between them. CDR3 in DNA: TGCAGCGTACATGGGTGGACAGTCTTCATGAACACTGAAGCTTTCTTT. Its translation is CSVHGWTVFMNTEAFF.

A single count supports this clonotype. The rearrangement uses TRBV3-1 and TRBJ1-2; D is unclear. Germline-derived CDR1 and CDR2 are LGHDT and YNNKEL (reference sequence). The V end was cut by 4 bases, the J end by 4 bases, with 10 bases between. The length of the CDR3 is 13 residues. CDR3 DNA: TGTGCCAGCAGCCGTAGAACGGTCTATGGCTACACCTTC. Its translation: CASSRRTVYGYTF.

The chain carries TRBV20-1 and TRBJ2-7; 10 bases agree with TRBD2. CDR1 is DFQATT, CDR2 SNEGSKA, per germline (reference sequence). The CDR3 is 12 amino acids. Losses at the gene ends were 6 bases for V and 5 bases for J; bases not matched to a gene: 4. CDR3 amino acids: CSAEREGNEQYF. The CDR3, as DNA: TGCAGTGCCGAGCGGGAGGGGAACGAGCAGTACTTC.

V is TRBV5-4 and J is TRBJ2-1; TRBD1 might be the D (5 bases). V was trimmed by 4 bases and J by 6 bases, leaving 11 bases between them. This CDR3 comprises 13 residues. Germline values: CDR1 SGHNT, CDR2 YYREEE (reference sequence). Here the CDR3 reads CASSTPGLNEQFF. In DNA, the CDR3 is TGTGCCAGCAGCACCCCAGGGCTCAATGAGCAGTTCTTC.

V and J are TRBV27 and TRBJ2-5; TRBD2 matches 11 bases. J lost 4 bases, V lost 3 bases, and 4 bases had no gene match. CDR3 size: 15 residues. Germline-derived CDR1 and CDR2 are MNHEY and SMNVEV (reference sequence). CDR3 in DNA: TGTGCCAGCAGTTTGGGACTAGCGGCGGTAGAGACCCAGTACTTC. This gives the protein CASSLGLAAVETQYF.

This rearrangement joins TRBV28 to TRBJ1-1; perhaps TRBD1 as D (6 bases). This CDR3 contains 14 residues. Germline CDR1 MDHEN, CDR2 SYDVKM. Trimming removed 5 bases at V and 1 base at J, with 11 bases between. CDR3 nucleotides: TGTGCCAGCAGTGCCGCGGACAGGAACACTGAAGCTTTCTTT. Translated: CASSAADRNTEAFF.

The chain is built from TRBV6-1 and TRBJ2-3; D possibly uses TRBD1 or TRBD2 (7 bases each). Per germline, CDR1 MNHNS and CDR2 SASEGT. The V end was cut by 6 bases, the J end by 4 bases, with 35 bases between. This CDR3 has 21 residues. The CDR3 loop reads CASSLREGTVLPRLDADTQYF. In DNA form, the CDR3 reads TGTGCCAGCAGCCTCAGGGAGGGGACAGTACTCCCGAGACTCGACGCAGATACGCAGTATTTT.

This chain connects TRBV20-1 to TRBJ1-2, with D maybe TRBD1 (5 bases). The ends were cut back, 3 bases at V and 7 bases at J, with 12 bases in the middle. Germline CDR1 DFQATT, CDR2 SNEGSKA (reference sequence). The CDR3 spans 12 residues. CDR3 in DNA: TGCAGTGCTAGGGAGCACGGGGGTGGCTACACCTTC. Its translation: CSAREHGGGYTF.